The present T cell receptor (beta chain) was sequenced within a study of blood T cells in healthy people across ages. This CDR3 has 15 amino acids. CDR1 and CDR2 from the germline V gene are SGHTA and FQGNSA. A second PCR of roughly 6 to 12 cycles used a sample-barcoded 5' primer and a J-beta primer mix. TCRdb independently ran MiXCR on the 5' RACE reads; one entry per CDR3 protein. The sample contains about 640,000 distinct CDR3 sequences, 40% to 45% of which appear only once. This clonotype was detected only a few times. The antigen is unknown. Study-level findings and limits: While age rose, TCR beta diversity per million T cells dropped in a roughly linear way. Unsorted PBMC input precluded a conclusive naive versus antigen-experienced comparison.

The rearrangement joins TRBV7-2 to TRBJ2-4, with TRBD1 as a possible D gene (6 bases). Matching the DNA end better, TRBJ2-7 makes the J call doubtful. The sample taken for sequencing was blood. The source of this sequence is a man of 80 years or more in good health. CDR3 DNA: TGTGCCAGCAGCCCACGGACAGTCTCTCGCTACGAGCAGTACTTC. Translation gives CASSPRTVSRYEQYF.